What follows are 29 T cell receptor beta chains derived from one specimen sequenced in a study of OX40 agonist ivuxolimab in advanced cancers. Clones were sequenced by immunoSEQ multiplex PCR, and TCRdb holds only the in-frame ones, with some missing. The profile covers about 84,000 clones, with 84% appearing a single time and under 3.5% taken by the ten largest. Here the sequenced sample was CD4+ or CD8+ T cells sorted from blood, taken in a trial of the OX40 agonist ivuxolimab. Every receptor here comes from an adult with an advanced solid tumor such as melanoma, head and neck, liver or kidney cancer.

The DNA of the CDR3 is TGTGCCAGCAGCCGAACCCCGACTGACGCCAAAAACATTCAGTACTTC. Translation gives CASSRTPTDAKNIQYF. J is TRBJ2-4 and V is TRBV4-2; unclear D gene. CDR3 length equals 16 residues. Trimming took 4 bases from V and 1 from J, leaving 14 bases between them. Germline V lookup: CDR1 LGHNA, CDR2 YNFKEQ.

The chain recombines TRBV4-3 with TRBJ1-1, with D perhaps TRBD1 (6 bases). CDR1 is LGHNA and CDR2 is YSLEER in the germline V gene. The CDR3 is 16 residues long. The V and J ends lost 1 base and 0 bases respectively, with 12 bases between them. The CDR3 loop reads CASSQALTGMNTEAFF. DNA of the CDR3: TGCGCCAGCAGCCAAGCCCTGACAGGTATGAACACTGAAGCTTTCTTT.

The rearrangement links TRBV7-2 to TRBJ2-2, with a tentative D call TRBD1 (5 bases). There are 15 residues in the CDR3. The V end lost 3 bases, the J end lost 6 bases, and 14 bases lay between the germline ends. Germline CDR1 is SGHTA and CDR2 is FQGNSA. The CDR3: CASSFGQGHAGELFF. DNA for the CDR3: TGTGCCAGCAGCTTTGGGCAGGGTCACGCCGGGGAGCTGTTTTTT.

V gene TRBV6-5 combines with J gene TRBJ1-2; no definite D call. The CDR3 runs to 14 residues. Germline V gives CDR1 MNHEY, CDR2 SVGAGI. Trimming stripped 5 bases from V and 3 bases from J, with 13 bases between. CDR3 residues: CASSTSGADYGYTF. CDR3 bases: TGTGCCAGCAGTACCTCGGGAGCCGACTATGGCTACACCTTC.

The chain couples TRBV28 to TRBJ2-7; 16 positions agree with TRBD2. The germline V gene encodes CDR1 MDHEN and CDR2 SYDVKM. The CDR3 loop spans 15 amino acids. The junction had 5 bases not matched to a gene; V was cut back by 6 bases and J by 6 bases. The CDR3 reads CASSWGLAGGREQYF. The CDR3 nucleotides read TGTGCCAGCAGCTGGGGACTAGCGGGGGGGCGCGAGCAGTACTTC.

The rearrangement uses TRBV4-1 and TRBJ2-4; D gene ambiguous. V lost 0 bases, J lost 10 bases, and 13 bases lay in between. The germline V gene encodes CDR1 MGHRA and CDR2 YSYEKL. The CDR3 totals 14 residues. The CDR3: CASSQEPNGNIQYF. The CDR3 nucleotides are TGCGCCAGCAGCCAAGAGCCGAATGGAAATATTCAGTACTTC.

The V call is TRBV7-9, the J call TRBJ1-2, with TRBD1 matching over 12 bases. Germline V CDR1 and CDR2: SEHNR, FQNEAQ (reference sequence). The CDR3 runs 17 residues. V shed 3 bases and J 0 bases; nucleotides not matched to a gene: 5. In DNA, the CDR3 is TGTGCCAGCAGCTTCGGGACAGGGGGCCCTGCTAACTATGGCTACACCTTC. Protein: CASSFGTGGPANYGYTF.

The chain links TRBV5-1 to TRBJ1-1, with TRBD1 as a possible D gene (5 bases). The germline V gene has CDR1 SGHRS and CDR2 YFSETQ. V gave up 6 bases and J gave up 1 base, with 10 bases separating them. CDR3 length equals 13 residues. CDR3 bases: TGCGCCAGCACCAGAGACAGGAACACTGAAGCTTTCTTT. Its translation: CASTRDRNTEAFF.

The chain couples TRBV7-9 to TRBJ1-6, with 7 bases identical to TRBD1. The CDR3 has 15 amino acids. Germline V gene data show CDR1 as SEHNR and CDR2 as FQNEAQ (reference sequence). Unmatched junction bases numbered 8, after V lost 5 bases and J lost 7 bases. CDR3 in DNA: TGTGCCAGCAGCGACAGGGTCCCCTTAAATTCACCCCTCCACTTT. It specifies CASSDRVPLNSPLHF.

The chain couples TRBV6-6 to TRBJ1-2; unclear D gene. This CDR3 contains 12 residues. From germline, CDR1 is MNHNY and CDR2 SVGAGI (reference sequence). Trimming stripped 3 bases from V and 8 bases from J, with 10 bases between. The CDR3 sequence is CASSYWGGGYTF. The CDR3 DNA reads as TGTGCCAGCAGTTATTGGGGAGGCGGCTACACCTTC.

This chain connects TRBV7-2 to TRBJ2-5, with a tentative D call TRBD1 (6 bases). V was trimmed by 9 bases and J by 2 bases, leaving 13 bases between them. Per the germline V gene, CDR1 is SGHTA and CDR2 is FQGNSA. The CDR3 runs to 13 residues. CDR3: CASSGALQETQYF. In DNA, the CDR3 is TGTGCCAGTTCAGGGGCGCTACAAGAGACCCAGTACTTC.

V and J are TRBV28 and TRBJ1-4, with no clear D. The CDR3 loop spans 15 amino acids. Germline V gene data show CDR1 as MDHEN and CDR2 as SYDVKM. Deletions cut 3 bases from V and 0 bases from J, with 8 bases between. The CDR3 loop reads CASSFWASTNEKLFF. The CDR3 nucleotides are TGTGCCAGCAGTTTTTGGGCCTCAACTAATGAAAAACTGTTTTTT.

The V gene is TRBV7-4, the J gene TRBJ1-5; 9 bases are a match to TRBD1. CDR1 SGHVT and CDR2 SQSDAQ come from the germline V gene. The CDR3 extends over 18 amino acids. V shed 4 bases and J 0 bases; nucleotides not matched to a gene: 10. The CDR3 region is CASSSSWTGVYSNQPQHF. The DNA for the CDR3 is TGTGCCAGCAGCTCCTCCTGGACAGGGGTGTATAGCAATCAGCCCCAGCATTTT. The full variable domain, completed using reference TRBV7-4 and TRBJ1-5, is GAGVSQSPRYKVAKRGRDVALRCDSISGHVTLYWYRQTLGQGSEVLTYSQSDAQRDKSGRPSGRFSAERPERSVSTLKIQRTEQGDSAVYLCASSSSWTGVYSNQPQHFGDGTRLSIL.

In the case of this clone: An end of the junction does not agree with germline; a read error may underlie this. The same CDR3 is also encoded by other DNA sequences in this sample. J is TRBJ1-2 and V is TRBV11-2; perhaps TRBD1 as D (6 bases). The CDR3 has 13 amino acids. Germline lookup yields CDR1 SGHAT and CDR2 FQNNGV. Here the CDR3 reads CASSLGGYYGYTF. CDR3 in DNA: TGCGCCAGCAGCTTAGGGGGGTACTATGGCTACACCTTC. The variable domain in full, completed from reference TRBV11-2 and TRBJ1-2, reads EAGVAQSPRYKIIEKRQSVAFWCNPISGHATLYWYQQILGQGPKLLIQFQNNGVVDDSQLPKDRFSAERLKGVDSTLKIQPAKLEDSAVYLCASSLGGYYGYTFGSGTRLTVV.

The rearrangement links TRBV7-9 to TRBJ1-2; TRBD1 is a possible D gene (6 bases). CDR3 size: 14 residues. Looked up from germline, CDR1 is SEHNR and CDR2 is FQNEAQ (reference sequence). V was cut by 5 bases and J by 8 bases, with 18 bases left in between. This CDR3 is CASSPTDRIKGYTF. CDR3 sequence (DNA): TGTGCCAGCAGCCCGACGGACAGAATAAAAGGCTACACCTTC.

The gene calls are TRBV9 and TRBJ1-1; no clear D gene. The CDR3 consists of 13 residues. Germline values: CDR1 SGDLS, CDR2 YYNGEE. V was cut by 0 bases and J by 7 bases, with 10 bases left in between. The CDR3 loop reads CASSVGFEGEAFF. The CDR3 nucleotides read TGTGCCAGCAGCGTAGGATTCGAGGGTGAAGCTTTCTTT.

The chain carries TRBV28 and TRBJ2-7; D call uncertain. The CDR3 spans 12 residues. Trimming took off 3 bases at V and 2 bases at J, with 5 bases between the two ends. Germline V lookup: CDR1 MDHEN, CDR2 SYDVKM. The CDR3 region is CASSFLAYEQYF. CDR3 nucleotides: TGTGCCAGCAGTTTTCTGGCCTACGAGCAGTACTTC.

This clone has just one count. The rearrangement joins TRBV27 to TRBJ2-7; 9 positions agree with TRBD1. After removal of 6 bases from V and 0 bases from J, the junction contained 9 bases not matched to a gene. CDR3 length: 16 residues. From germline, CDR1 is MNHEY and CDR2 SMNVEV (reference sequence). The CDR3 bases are TGTGCCAGCAGCCGAAGATTGACAGGGGGCTCCTACGAGCAGTACTTC. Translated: CASSRRLTGGSYEQYF.

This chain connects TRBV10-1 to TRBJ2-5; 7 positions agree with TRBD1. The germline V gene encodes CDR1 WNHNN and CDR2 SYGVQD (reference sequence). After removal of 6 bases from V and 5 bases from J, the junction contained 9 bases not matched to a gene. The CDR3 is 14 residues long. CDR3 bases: TGCGCCAGCAGCAAGGACAGGAGTGGGGAGACCCAGTACTTC. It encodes CASSKDRSGETQYF.

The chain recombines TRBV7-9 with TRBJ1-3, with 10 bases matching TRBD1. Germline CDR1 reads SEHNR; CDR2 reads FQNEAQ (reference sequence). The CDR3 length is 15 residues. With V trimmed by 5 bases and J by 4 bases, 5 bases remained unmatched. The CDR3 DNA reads TGTGCCAGCAGCCCCGGGACAGGGGTCGGAAACACCATATATTTT. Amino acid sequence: CASSPGTGVGNTIYF.

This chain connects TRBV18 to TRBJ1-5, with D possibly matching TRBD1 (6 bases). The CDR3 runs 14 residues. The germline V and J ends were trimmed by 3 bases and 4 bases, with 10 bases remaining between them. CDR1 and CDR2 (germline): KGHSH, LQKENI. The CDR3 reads CASSPGQINQPQHF. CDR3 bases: TGTGCCAGCTCACCCGGACAGATTAATCAGCCCCAGCATTTT.

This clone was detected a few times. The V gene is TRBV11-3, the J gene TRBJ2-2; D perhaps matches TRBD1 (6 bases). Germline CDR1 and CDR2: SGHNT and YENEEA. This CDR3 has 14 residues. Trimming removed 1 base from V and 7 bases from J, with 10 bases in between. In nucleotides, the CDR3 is TGTGCCAGCAGCTTAGTTGGGACACACGGGGAGCTGTTTTTT. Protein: CASSLVGTHGELFF.

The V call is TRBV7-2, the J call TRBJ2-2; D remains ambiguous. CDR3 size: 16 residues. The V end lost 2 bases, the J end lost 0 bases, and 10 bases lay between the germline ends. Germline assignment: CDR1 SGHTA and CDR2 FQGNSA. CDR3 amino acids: CASSLYETTNTGELFF. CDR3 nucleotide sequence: TGTGCCAGCAGCTTATACGAGACAACGAACACCGGGGAGCTGTTTTTT.

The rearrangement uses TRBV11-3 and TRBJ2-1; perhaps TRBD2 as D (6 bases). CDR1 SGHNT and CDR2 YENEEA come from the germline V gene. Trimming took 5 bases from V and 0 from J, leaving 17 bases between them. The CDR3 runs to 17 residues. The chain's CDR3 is CASSRGGRGHSYNEQFF. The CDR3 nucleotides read TGTGCCAGCAGCCGGGGCGGGCGGGGCCACTCCTACAATGAGCAGTTCTTC.

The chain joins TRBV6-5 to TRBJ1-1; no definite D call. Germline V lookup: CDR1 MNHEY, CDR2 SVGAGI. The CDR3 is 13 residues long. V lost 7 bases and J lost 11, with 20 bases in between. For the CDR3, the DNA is TGTGCCAGCAAACCCAGTGTCGGAGGTAGTGCTTTCTTT. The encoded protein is CASKPSVGGSAFF.

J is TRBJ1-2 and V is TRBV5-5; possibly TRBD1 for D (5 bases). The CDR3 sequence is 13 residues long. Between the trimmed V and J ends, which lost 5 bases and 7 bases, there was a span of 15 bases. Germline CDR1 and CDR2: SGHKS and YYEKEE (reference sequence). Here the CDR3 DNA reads TGTGCCAGCAGAGGCTGGCAGGGTGGTGGCTACACCTTC. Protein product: CASRGWQGGGYTF.

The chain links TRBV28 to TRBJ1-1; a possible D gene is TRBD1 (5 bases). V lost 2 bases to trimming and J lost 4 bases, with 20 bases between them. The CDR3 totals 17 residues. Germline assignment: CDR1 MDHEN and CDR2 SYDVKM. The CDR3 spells CASSLSTRQNGGTEAFF. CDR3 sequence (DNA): TGTGCCAGCAGTTTAAGCACCCGACAGAACGGGGGCACTGAAGCTTTCTTT. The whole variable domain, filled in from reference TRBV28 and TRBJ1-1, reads DVKVTQSSRYLVKRTGEKVFLECVQDMDHENMFWYRQDPGLGLRLIYFSYDVKMKEKGDIPEGYSVSREKKERFSLILESASTNQTSMYLCASSLSTRQNGGTEAFFGQGTRLTVV.

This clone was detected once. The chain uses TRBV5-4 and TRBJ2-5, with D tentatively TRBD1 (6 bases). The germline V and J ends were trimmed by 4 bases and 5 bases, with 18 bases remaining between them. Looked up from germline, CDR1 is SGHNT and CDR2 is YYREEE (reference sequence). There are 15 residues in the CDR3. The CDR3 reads CASSPPLWGQETQYF. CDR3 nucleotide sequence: TGTGCCAGCAGCCCCCCCCTTTGGGGGCAGGAGACCCAGTACTTC.

The CDR3 loop reads CASQPGRRGNSPLHF. DNA for the CDR3: TGTGCCAGCCAACCCGGCAGGAGAGGTAATTCACCCCTCCACTTT. V gene TRBV28 combines with J gene TRBJ1-6, with no clear D. The CDR3 consists of 15 residues. V lost 8 bases and J 6 bases, leaving 17 bases between the germline ends. Germline V CDR1 and CDR2: MDHEN, SYDVKM.